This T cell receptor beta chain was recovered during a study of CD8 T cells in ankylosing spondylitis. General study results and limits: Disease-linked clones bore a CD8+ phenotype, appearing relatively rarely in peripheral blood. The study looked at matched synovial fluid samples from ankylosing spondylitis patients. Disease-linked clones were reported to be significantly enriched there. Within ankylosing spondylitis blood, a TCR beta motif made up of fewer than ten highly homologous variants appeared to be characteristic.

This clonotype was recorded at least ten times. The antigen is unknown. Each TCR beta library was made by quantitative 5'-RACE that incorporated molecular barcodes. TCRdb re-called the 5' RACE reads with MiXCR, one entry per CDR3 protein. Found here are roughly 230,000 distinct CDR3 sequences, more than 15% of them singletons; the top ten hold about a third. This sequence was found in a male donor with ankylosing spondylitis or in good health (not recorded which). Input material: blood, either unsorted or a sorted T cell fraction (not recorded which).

The CDR3 bases are TGCGCCAGCAGCCTAAGACAGGGGGATCAGCCCCAGCATTTT. It encodes CASSLRQGDQPQHF. The chain is built from TRBV4-1 and TRBJ1-5; 9 nucleotides match TRBD1. Per the germline V gene, CDR1 is MGHRA and CDR2 is YSYEKL. V shed 4 bases and J 5 bases; nucleotides not matched to a gene: 3. This CDR3 comprises 14 residues.